A single sample gave rise to the 15 T cell receptor beta chains below, sequenced in a study of identical twins. TCRdb reanalysed the 5' RACE reads using MiXCR and keeps one entry per CDR3 protein. This repertoire shows 400,000 to 600,000 distinct CDR3 sequences, around 24% found once; its top ten account for approximately 0.52%. This sample was also put to use in a study of yellow fever vaccine responses in identical twins.

The sequencing sample was made of CD4+ T cells sorted from blood. All receptors come from a woman aged 18-29 years in good health.

The J gene is TRBJ2-2, the V gene TRBV5-1; tentatively, D is TRBD1 (6 bases). CDR3 length: 16 amino acids. The V end was cut by 2 bases, the J end by 0 bases, with 11 bases between. Germline V gives CDR1 SGHRS, CDR2 YFSETQ. Here the CDR3 reads CASSLTDRSNTGELFF. The CDR3 bases are TGCGCCAGCAGCTTAACTGACAGGTCGAACACCGGGGAGCTGTTTTTT.

The V and J genes are TRBV16 and TRBJ2-2; the D is unclear. Germline CDR1 and CDR2: KGHSY and FQNENV. The CDR3 runs to 13 residues. Trimming shortened V by 0 bases and J by 4 bases, and 3 bases separated the two germline ends. CDR3: CASSQSVTGELFF. The CDR3 nucleotides read TGTGCCAGCAGCCAATCGGTCACCGGGGAGCTGTTTTTT.

This clonotype appeared a few times. This CDR3 reads CASIHIGRGRQETQYF. The CDR3 DNA reads TGTGCCAGCATCCACATCGGAAGGGGCCGACAAGAGACCCAGTACTTC. This chain joins TRBV12-3 or TRBV12-4 and TRBJ2-5, with a weak D call TRBD1 (5 bases). With 7 bases removed from V and 2 bases from J, the gap between germline ends came to 20 bases. This CDR3 is 16 amino acids long.

This clonotype has just a few counts. This rearrangement joins TRBV5-1 to TRBJ2-2; the D gene is possibly TRBD2 (6 bases). This CDR3 region has 16 residues. Germline CDR1 and CDR2: SGHRS and YFSETQ. Trimming stripped 3 bases from V and 3 bases from J, with 15 bases between. The CDR3 region has the DNA TGCGCCAGCAGCTGGACCGTGAGGAGGGACACCGGGGAGCTGTTTTTT. This sequence encodes CASSWTVRRDTGELFF.

This clonotype was found a few times. This chain connects TRBV28 to TRBJ2-2; tentatively, D is TRBD1 (6 bases). Germline V CDR1 and CDR2: MDHEN, SYDVKM. This CDR3 contains 17 residues. Trimming took 2 bases from V and 7 from J, leaving 20 bases between them. For the CDR3, the DNA is TGTGCCAGCAGTTTACGAGGCAGGGGAGCGCTGGGCGGGGAGCTGTTTTTT. The encoded protein is CASSLRGRGALGGELFF.

The CDR3 loop is CASSERTGSNQETQYF. The CDR3 nucleotides read TGTGCCAGCAGCGAGAGGACAGGTTCCAATCAAGAGACCCAGTACTTC. J is TRBJ2-5 and V is TRBV12-3 or TRBV12-4; 7 positions match TRBD1. Trimming at V came to 6 bases and at J to 2 bases, leaving 12 bases not matched to a gene. This CDR3 region has 16 residues.

This clonotype was recorded a few times. The rearrangement uses TRBV5-1 and TRBJ2-2, with no clear D. Per the germline V gene, CDR1 is SGHRS and CDR2 is YFSETQ. This CDR3 comprises 15 residues. Trimming stripped 6 bases from V and 4 bases from J, with 16 bases between. The CDR3 DNA follows: TGCGCCAGCACCCTTAGCAGCGAGCTCACCGGGGAGCTGTTTTTT. Its translation is CASTLSSELTGELFF.

V gene TRBV5-1 combines with J gene TRBJ2-7; D is possibly TRBD2 (5 bases). V was cut by 3 bases and J by 4 bases, with 11 bases left in between. The germline gives CDR1 SGHRS, CDR2 YFSETQ. This CDR3 comprises 13 residues. Written as DNA, the CDR3 is TGCGCCAGCAGCTCGGGGTCCCAATACGAGCAGTACTTC. It yields the protein CASSSGSQYEQYF.

This clonotype appeared many times. The chain uses TRBV5-1 and TRBJ2-2, with a possible D match to TRBD1 (5 bases). The CDR3 extends over 15 amino acids. The germline gives CDR1 SGHRS, CDR2 YFSETQ. V gave up 4 bases and J gave up 2 bases, with 12 bases separating them. The CDR3 DNA follows: TGCGCCAGCAGCGCGAAACAGGAAAACACCGGGGAGCTGTTTTTT. Residues: CASSAKQENTGELFF.

A remark on this clonotype: Germline is not matched at one junction end, which may reflect a read error. The V call is TRBV28, the J call TRBJ1-1; 7 bases agree with TRBD1. The CDR3 has 15 residues. Germline assignment: CDR1 MDHEN and CDR2 SYDVKM. The CDR3 loop reads CARSLLGTANTEAFF. The CDR3 region has the DNA TGTGCCAGGAGTTTATTAGGGACAGCGAACACTGAAGCTTTCTTT. Full variable domain (missing parts from reference TRBV28 and TRBJ1-1): DVKVTQSSRYLVKRTGEKVFLECVQDMDHENMFWYRQDPGLGLRLIYFSYDVKMKEKGDIPEGYSVSREKKERFSLILESASTNQTSMYLCARSLLGTANTEAFFGQGTRLTVV.

The chain links TRBV20-1 to TRBJ1-1; D gene uncertain. Germline assignment: CDR1 DFQATT and CDR2 SNEGSKA (reference sequence). V was pared by 3 bases and J by 0 bases, with 8 bases between. The CDR3 sequence is 13 residues long. In DNA form, the CDR3 reads TGCAGTGCTAGTTCTGGAGTGAACACTGAAGCTTTCTTT. This codes for CSASSGVNTEAFF.

The CDR3 region is CASSGHRDRGYEQYF. In nucleotides, the CDR3 is TGTGCCAGCAGTGGGCATCGGGACAGGGGCTACGAGCAGTACTTC. The rearrangement links TRBV28 to TRBJ2-7, with 10 bases fitting TRBD1. V lost 5 bases to trimming and J lost 3 bases; unmatched junction nucleotides: 7. Germline V CDR1 and CDR2: MDHEN, SYDVKM. This CDR3 is built from 15 residues.

The gene calls are TRBV6-4 and TRBJ2-2; 8 positions agree with TRBD1. V shed 5 bases and J 1 base; nucleotides not matched to a gene: 3. CDR3 length: 15 amino acids. Germline CDR1 reads MRHNA; CDR2 reads SNTAGT. CDR3 sequence: CASSRGTGNTGELFF. The CDR3 nucleotides are TGTGCCAGCAGTCGCGGGACAGGGAACACCGGGGAGCTGTTTTTT.

This clonotype turned up a few times. This chain connects TRBV6-5 to TRBJ1-2; D is undetermined. CDR3 length: 14 amino acids. V lost 2 bases, J lost 6 bases, and 13 bases lay in between. The V gene's germline CDR1 is MNHEY and CDR2 SVGAGI. The CDR3 nucleotides read TGTGCCAGCAGTTACGGCCCATGGGAGGATGGCTACACCTTC. It yields the protein CASSYGPWEDGYTF.

Details on this clonotype: The junction differs from germline at one of its ends, possibly a read error. The chain's CDR3 is CSVGGLSGTYQENQYF. The CDR3 DNA reads as TGCAGTGTTGGAGGGCTGAGCGGGACGTACCAAGAGAACCAGTACTTC. The V and J genes are TRBV20-1 and TRBJ2-5; 7 positions match TRBD2. CDR1 is DFQATT, CDR2 SNEGSKA, per germline (reference sequence). The CDR3 is 16 residues long.